The rows below give T cell receptor beta chains drawn from one sample of a study of shared clonotypes between healthy human individuals. Measured with immunoSEQ multiplex PCR; TCRdb has only the in-frame clones, and not every one. The repertoire holds some 1,600,000 clones, approximately 98% seen once, with around 0.47% in the top ten. The sample was naive CD4+ T cells sorted from blood. The receptors stem from a young man in good health. Each CDR3 is given with its conserved first and last residue. The D gene is left open where the match is weak. Some rows have no size entry. The others give once, few or many, or a class for an expanded clone.

abundance: NA
d_gene: NA
v_gene: TRBV15
len: 16
j_gene: TRBJ2-5
CDR3aa: CATSRDGWGRQETQYF
CDR3nt: TGTGCCACCAGCAGAGATGGGTGGGGGCGCCAAGAGACCCAGTACTTC

abundance: NA
d_gene: TRBD1
v_gene: TRBV7-2
len: 14
j_gene: TRBJ2-7
CDR3aa: CASSTGDRGYEQYF
CDR3nt: TGTGCCAGCAGCACAGGGGACAGGGGCTACGAGCAGTACTTC

abundance: NA
d_gene: NA
v_gene: TRBV11-2
len: 16
j_gene: TRBJ2-3
CDR3aa: CASSLNPGPERGTQYF
CDR3nt: TGTGCCAGCAGCTTAAACCCCGGACCCGAACGGGGTACGCAGTATTTT

abundance: NA
d_gene: TRBD2
v_gene: TRBV28
len: 16
j_gene: TRBJ2-7
CDR3aa: CASSLLGKRGPYEQYF
CDR3nt: TGTGCCAGCAGTTTATTAGGGAAGCGGGGGCCCTACGAGCAGTACTTC

abundance: NA
d_gene: NA
v_gene: TRBV28
len: 14
j_gene: TRBJ2-2
CDR3aa: CASSLQVPAGELFF
CDR3nt: TGTGCCAGCAGTCTTCAGGTACCCGCCGGGGAGCTGTTTTTT

abundance: NA
d_gene: NA
v_gene: TRBV6-6
len: 13
j_gene: TRBJ1-4
CDR3aa: CASSSRVAEKLFF
CDR3nt: TGTGCCAGCAGTTCCAGGGTGGCTGAAAAACTGTTTTTT

abundance: NA
d_gene: TRBD2
v_gene: TRBV27
len: 15
j_gene: TRBJ2-3
CDR3aa: CASSPSGIPTDTQYF
CDR3nt: TGTGCCAGCAGTCCTAGCGGGATACCGACAGATACGCAGTATTTT

abundance: NA
d_gene: NA
v_gene: TRBV19
len: 15
j_gene: TRBJ1-5
CDR3aa: CASSITQISNQPQHF
CDR3nt: TGTGCCAGTAGTATAACACAGATTAGCAATCAGCCCCAGCATTTT

abundance: NA
d_gene: TRBD1
v_gene: TRBV7-8
len: 12
j_gene: TRBJ1-2
CDR3aa: CASSLSGGGYTF
CDR3nt: TGTGCCAGCAGCTTATCAGGGGGCGGCTACACCTTC

abundance: NA
d_gene: TRBD2
v_gene: TRBV6-1
len: 15
j_gene: TRBJ2-7
CDR3aa: CASSDFSGKTYEQYF
CDR3nt: TGTGCCAGCAGTGACTTTAGCGGGAAAACCTACGAGCAGTACTTC

abundance: NA
d_gene: NA
v_gene: TRBV6-4
len: 14
j_gene: TRBJ2-2
CDR3aa: CASSRTENTGELFF
CDR3nt: TGTGCCAGCTCTAGGACGGAGAACACCGGGGAGCTGTTTTTT

abundance: NA
d_gene: NA
v_gene: TRBV2
len: 13
j_gene: TRBJ2-3
CDR3aa: CASSWGVADTQYF
CDR3nt: TGTGCCAGCTCCTGGGGGGTTGCAGATACGCAGTATTTT

abundance: NA
d_gene: TRBD1
v_gene: TRBV6-1
len: 15
j_gene: TRBJ1-2
CDR3aa: CASSDRTGGRYGYTF
CDR3nt: TGTGCCAGCAGTGATCGGACAGGGGGAAGGTATGGCTACACCTTC

abundance: NA
d_gene: NA
v_gene: TRBV9
len: 13
j_gene: TRBJ1-4
CDR3aa: CASSVELGMKLFF
CDR3nt: TGTGCCAGCAGCGTAGAATTAGGGATGAAACTGTTTTTT

abundance: NA
d_gene: NA
v_gene: TRBV5-4
len: 18
j_gene: TRBJ1-2
CDR3aa: CASSLAVASSQFRYGYTF
CDR3nt: TGTGCCAGCAGCTTGGCCGTTGCCAGCTCACAGTTCCGGTATGGCTACACCTTC

abundance: NA
d_gene: NA
v_gene: TRBV4-1
len: 15
j_gene: TRBJ1-2
CDR3aa: CASSEFVAEPYGYTF
CDR3nt: TGCGCCAGCAGCGAATTCGTAGCGGAGCCTTATGGCTACACCTTC

abundance: NA
d_gene: NA
v_gene: TRBV29-1
len: 12
j_gene: TRBJ1-1
CDR3aa: CSVIQTNTEAFF
CDR3nt: TGCAGCGTTATACAGACGAACACTGAAGCTTTCTTT

abundance: NA
d_gene: TRBD1
v_gene: TRBV19
len: 15
j_gene: TRBJ2-2
CDR3aa: CASRPDRRIAGELFF
CDR3nt: TGTGCCAGTAGACCGGACAGGAGGATAGCCGGGGAGCTGTTTTTT

abundance: NA
d_gene: TRBD2
v_gene: TRBV5-1
len: 16
j_gene: TRBJ2-1
CDR3aa: CASSISLAGGPNEQFF
CDR3nt: TGCGCCAGCAGCATTTCACTAGCGGGAGGGCCCAATGAGCAGTTCTTC

abundance: NA
d_gene: TRBD2
v_gene: TRBV28
len: 14
j_gene: TRBJ2-7
CDR3aa: CASSSGGRDYEQYF
CDR3nt: TGTGCCAGCAGTTCGGGGGGACGGGACTACGAGCAGTACTTC

abundance: NA
d_gene: TRBD1
v_gene: TRBV11-2
len: 17
j_gene: TRBJ1-1
CDR3aa: CASSFTQGTGRNTEAFF
CDR3nt: TGTGCCAGCAGCTTTACCCAAGGGACAGGGCGGAACACTGAAGCTTTCTTT

abundance: once
d_gene: NA
v_gene: TRBV29-1
len: 11
j_gene: TRBJ2-7
CDR3aa: CSVGSVSEQYF
CDR3nt: TGCAGCGTTGGCTCCGTCTCCGAGCAGTACTTC

abundance: NA
d_gene: TRBD1
v_gene: TRBV28
len: 13
j_gene: TRBJ1-5
CDR3aa: CATGGQRNQPQHF
CDR3nt: TGTGCCACGGGGGGACAGCGCAATCAGCCCCAGCATTTT

abundance: NA
d_gene: NA
v_gene: TRBV18
len: 16
j_gene: TRBJ2-3
CDR3aa: CASSPEASVGTDTQYF
CDR3nt: TGTGCCAGCTCACCTGAGGCTAGCGTTGGAACAGATACGCAGTATTTT

abundance: NA
d_gene: NA
v_gene: TRBV9
len: 13
j_gene: TRBJ2-7
CDR3aa: CASSVGHYYEQYF
CDR3nt: TGTGCCAGCAGCGTGGGACACTACTACGAGCAGTACTTC

abundance: NA
d_gene: TRBD2
v_gene: TRBV7-9
len: 15
j_gene: TRBJ2-5
CDR3aa: CASSWGGSYQETQYF
CDR3nt: TGTGCCAGCAGCTGGGGCGGGAGCTACCAAGAGACCCAGTACTTC

abundance: NA
d_gene: TRBD1
v_gene: TRBV29-1
len: 14
j_gene: TRBJ2-1
CDR3aa: CSVVGDRGKDEQFF
CDR3nt: TGCAGCGTTGTCGGGGACAGGGGGAAAGATGAGCAGTTCTTC

abundance: NA
d_gene: NA
v_gene: TRBV6-1
len: 15
j_gene: TRBJ2-7
CDR3aa: CASSRTGLSSYEQYF
CDR3nt: TGTGCCAGCAGTCGAACAGGTCTCAGCTCCTACGAGCAGTACTTC

abundance: NA
d_gene: NA
v_gene: TRBV29-1
len: 14
j_gene: TRBJ1-1
CDR3aa: CSESRTLMNTEAFF
CDR3nt: TGCAGCGAGTCTAGGACTTTGATGAACACTGAAGCTTTCTTT

abundance: NA
d_gene: TRBD2
v_gene: TRBV7-3
len: 13
j_gene: TRBJ2-3
CDR3aa: CASSLALGGSQYF
CDR3nt: TGTGCCAGCAGCTTGGCCCTGGGGGGGTCGCAGTATTTT

abundance: once
d_gene: NA
v_gene: TRBV7-2
len: 13
j_gene: TRBJ1-2
CDR3aa: CASSDTVGYGYTF
CDR3nt: TGTGCCAGCAGCGACACGGTCGGCTATGGCTACACCTTC

abundance: NA
d_gene: NA
v_gene: TRBV19
len: 16
j_gene: TRBJ1-5
CDR3aa: CASSILLGTNDQPQHF
CDR3nt: TGTGCCAGTAGTATACTTTTAGGGACAAATGATCAGCCCCAGCATTTT

abundance: NA
d_gene: NA
v_gene: TRBV27
len: 16
j_gene: TRBJ2-7
CDR3aa: CASSPLFGTLPYEQYF
CDR3nt: TGTGCCAGCAGTCCCTTATTTGGGACCTTGCCCTACGAGCAGTACTTC

abundance: NA
d_gene: NA
v_gene: TRBV5-1
len: 15
j_gene: TRBJ2-1
CDR3aa: CASSLSWYRGNEQFF
CDR3nt: TGCGCCAGCAGCTTGAGCTGGTACCGGGGGAATGAGCAGTTCTTC

abundance: once
d_gene: NA
v_gene: TRBV15
len: 12
j_gene: TRBJ2-5
CDR3aa: CATSRDLETQYF
CDR3nt: TGTGCCACCAGCAGAGATTTGGAGACCCAGTACTTC

abundance: NA
d_gene: TRBD2
v_gene: TRBV11-2
len: 18
j_gene: TRBJ2-3
CDR3aa: CASSLARTSGASTDTQYF
CDR3nt: TGTGCCAGCAGCTTAGCCCGGACTAGCGGAGCTAGCACAGATACGCAGTATTTT

abundance: NA
d_gene: NA
v_gene: TRBV4-3
len: 17
j_gene: TRBJ2-1
CDR3aa: CASSQGLRTTSYNEQFF
CDR3nt: TGCGCCAGCAGCCAAGGGCTGCGGACTACCTCCTACAATGAGCAGTTCTTC

abundance: NA
d_gene: TRBD2
v_gene: TRBV30
len: 13
j_gene: TRBJ2-7
CDR3aa: CAWALAGGSEQYF
CDR3nt: TGTGCCTGGGCCCTAGCGGGAGGTTCCGAGCAGTACTTC

abundance: NA
d_gene: NA
v_gene: TRBV9
len: 19
j_gene: TRBJ2-7
CDR3aa: CASSVAAVGTGPLTYEQYF
CDR3nt: TGTGCCAGCAGCGTAGCCGCCGTGGGTACGGGACCCCTGACCTACGAGCAGTACTTC

abundance: NA
d_gene: NA
v_gene: TRBV9
len: 14
j_gene: TRBJ2-7
CDR3aa: CASSVGPHQDEQYF
CDR3nt: TGTGCCAGCAGCGTAGGTCCCCACCAGGACGAGCAGTACTTC

abundance: NA
d_gene: TRBD1
v_gene: TRBV6-1
len: 16
j_gene: TRBJ2-5
CDR3aa: CASSATGATWGETQYF
CDR3nt: TGTGCCAGCAGTGCGACAGGGGCCACGTGGGGAGAGACCCAGTACTTC

abundance: NA
d_gene: NA
v_gene: TRBV11-1
len: 14
j_gene: TRBJ2-5
CDR3aa: CASSRGPQQETQYF
CDR3nt: TGTGCCAGCAGCCGAGGACCACAACAAGAGACCCAGTACTTC

abundance: NA
d_gene: NA
v_gene: TRBV10-1
len: 13
j_gene: TRBJ2-7
CDR3aa: CASSPTGVYEQYF
CDR3nt: TGCGCCAGCAGTCCTACGGGGGTCTACGAGCAGTACTTC

abundance: NA
d_gene: NA
v_gene: TRBV6-1
len: 14
j_gene: TRBJ1-1
CDR3aa: CASSDAGQNTEAFF
CDR3nt: TGTGCCAGCAGTGACGCGGGACAGAACACTGAAGCTTTCTTT

abundance: NA
d_gene: TRBD2
v_gene: TRBV4-2
len: 17
j_gene: TRBJ2-5
CDR3aa: CASSQDRTSGSRETQYF
CDR3nt: TGTGCCAGCAGCCAAGATAGGACTAGCGGGAGTCGGGAGACCCAGTACTTC

abundance: NA
d_gene: TRBD1
v_gene: TRBV19
len: 15
j_gene: TRBJ1-2
CDR3aa: CASSLRGQDPSGYTF
CDR3nt: TGTGCCAGTAGTCTCCGGGGACAGGACCCTAGTGGCTACACCTTC

abundance: NA
d_gene: TRBD2
v_gene: TRBV10-3
len: 15
j_gene: TRBJ2-7
CDR3aa: CAISPPGTSYYEQYF
CDR3nt: TGTGCCATCAGTCCTCCCGGGACTAGTTATTACGAGCAGTACTTC

abundance: NA
d_gene: TRBD1
v_gene: TRBV14
len: 14
j_gene: TRBJ2-5
CDR3aa: CASSRLDRGETQYF
CDR3nt: TGTGCCAGCAGCCGCCTTGACAGGGGGGAGACCCAGTACTTC

abundance: NA
d_gene: NA
v_gene: TRBV18
len: 15
j_gene: TRBJ1-3
CDR3aa: CASSPDRSGGNTIYF
CDR3nt: TGTGCCAGCTCACCAGACAGATCGGGTGGAAACACCATATATTTT